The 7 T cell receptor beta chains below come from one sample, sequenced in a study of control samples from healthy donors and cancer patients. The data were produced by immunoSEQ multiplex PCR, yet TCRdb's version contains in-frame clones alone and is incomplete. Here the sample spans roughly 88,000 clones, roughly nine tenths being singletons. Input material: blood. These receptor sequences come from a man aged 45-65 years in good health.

CDR3: CASSAQGYTQYF. CDR3 bases: TGTGCCAGTAGTGCACAGGGATATACGCAGTATTTT. The chain has TRBV19 and TRBJ2-3; D might be TRBD1 (6 bases). Trimming left V 5 bases short and J 7 bases short, with 10 bases between. CDR3 length equals 12 residues. The germline V gene encodes CDR1 LNHDA and CDR2 SQIVND (reference sequence).

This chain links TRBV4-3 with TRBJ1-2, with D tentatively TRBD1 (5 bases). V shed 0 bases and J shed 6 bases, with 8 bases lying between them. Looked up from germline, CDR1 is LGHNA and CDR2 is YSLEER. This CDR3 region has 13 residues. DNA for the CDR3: TGCGCCAGCAGCCAAGATTTGGGGGATGGCTACACCTTC. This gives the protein CASSQDLGDGYTF.

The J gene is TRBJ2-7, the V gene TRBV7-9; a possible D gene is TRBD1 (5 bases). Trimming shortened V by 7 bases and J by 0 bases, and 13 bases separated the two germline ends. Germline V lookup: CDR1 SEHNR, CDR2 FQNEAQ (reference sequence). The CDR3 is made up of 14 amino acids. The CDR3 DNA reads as TGTGCCAGCACCCAGACAGCGAACTCCTACGAGCAGTACTTC. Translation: CASTQTANSYEQYF.

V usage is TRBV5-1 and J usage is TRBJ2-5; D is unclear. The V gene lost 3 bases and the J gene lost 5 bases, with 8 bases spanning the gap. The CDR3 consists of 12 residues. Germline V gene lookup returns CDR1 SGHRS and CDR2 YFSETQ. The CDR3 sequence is CASSSLGETQYF. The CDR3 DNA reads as TGCGCCAGCAGCTCCTTAGGGGAGACCCAGTACTTC.

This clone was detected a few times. CDR3 sequence (DNA): TGCGCCAGCACAACCGGGTTGGACAGGGATAATCAGCCCCAGCATTTT. This translates into CASTTGLDRDNQPQHF. This chain links TRBV10-2 with TRBJ1-5; TRBD1 matches 8 bases. Germline lookup yields CDR1 WSHSY and CDR2 SAAADI. The J segment lost 4 bases and the V segment lost 7 bases, leaving 12 bases of the junction unmatched. CDR3 length: 16 residues.

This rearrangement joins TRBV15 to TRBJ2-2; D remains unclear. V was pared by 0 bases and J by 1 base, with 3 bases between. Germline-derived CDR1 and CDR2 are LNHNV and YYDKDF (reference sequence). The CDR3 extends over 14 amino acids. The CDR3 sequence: CATSRDRNTGELFF. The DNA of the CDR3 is TGTGCCACCAGCAGAGACCGGAACACCGGGGAGCTGTTTTTT.

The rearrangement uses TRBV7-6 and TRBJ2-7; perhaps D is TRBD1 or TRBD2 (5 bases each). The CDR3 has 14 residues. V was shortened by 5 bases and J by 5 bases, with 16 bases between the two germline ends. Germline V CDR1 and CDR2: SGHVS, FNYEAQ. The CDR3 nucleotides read TGTGCCAGCAGCGAGATACATCAGGGACACGAGCAGTACTTC. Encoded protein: CASSEIHQGHEQYF.